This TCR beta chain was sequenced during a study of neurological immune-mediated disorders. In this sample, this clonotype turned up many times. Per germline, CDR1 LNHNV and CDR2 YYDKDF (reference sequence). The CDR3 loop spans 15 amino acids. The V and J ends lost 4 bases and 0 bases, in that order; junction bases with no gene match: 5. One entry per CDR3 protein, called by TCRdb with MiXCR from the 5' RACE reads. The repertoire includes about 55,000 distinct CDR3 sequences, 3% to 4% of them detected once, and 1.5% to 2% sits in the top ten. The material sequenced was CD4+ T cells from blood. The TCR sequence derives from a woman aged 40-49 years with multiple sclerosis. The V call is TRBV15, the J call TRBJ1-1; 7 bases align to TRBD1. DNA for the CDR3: TGTGCCACCAGCAAAGGGACAGCCTTGAACACTGAAGCTTTCTTT. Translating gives CATSKGTALNTEAFF.